These T cell receptor beta chains were read from a single sample in a study of blood T cell repertoires in COVID-19. This table comes from immunoSEQ multiplex PCR, and its TCRdb copy is limited to in-frame clones, with some not included. The data show 40,000 or so clones, over 80% seen once. Sequencing was done on a sample of peripheral blood. These receptors were collected from a woman aged 25 to 45 in a cohort sampled during active COVID-19. CDR3s include the opening cysteine and the closing phenylalanine or tryptophan. The D gene is left open where the match is weak. Size tells how often a clone was seen (once, few, many) or the class of an expanded clone, and some rows leave it out.

clone_size	v_call	j_call	d_call	cdr3_aa	cdr3_nt
.	TRBV10-3	TRBJ1-2	TRBD1	CAIRGQGDNYGYTF	TGTGCCATCAGGGGACAGGGGGATAACTATGGCTACACCTTC
.	TRBV5-1	TRBJ2-7	TRBD2	CASSRLAGLRSSYEQYF	TGCGCCAGCAGTCGACTAGCGGGCCTACGGAGCTCCTACGAGCAGTACTTC
once	TRBV24-1	TRBJ2-5	TRBD1	CATRDRGQETQYF	TGTGCCACCCGGGACAGGGGGCAGGAGACCCAGTACTTC
.	TRBV14	TRBJ2-1	.	CASSQVNGISYNEQFF	TGTGCCAGCAGCCAAGTCAACGGTATCTCCTACAATGAGCAGTTCTTC
.	TRBV30	TRBJ2-7	.	CAWSVNVWGPNEQYF	TGTGCCTGGAGTGTAAACGTGTGGGGCCCCAACGAGCAGTACTTC
few	TRBV27	TRBJ1-5	.	CASSYRQRHQPQHF	TGTGCCAGCAGTTATCGACAGCGACATCAGCCCCAGCATTTT
.	TRBV5-1	TRBJ2-1	.	CASSFGTGRLAGPNEQFF	TGCGCCAGCAGCTTCGGGACAGGGAGGCTAGCGGGCCCTAATGAGCAGTTCTTC
.	TRBV24-1	TRBJ1-6	.	CATSDPSEGGSPLHF	TGTGCCACCAGTGACCCTTCGGAGGGAGGTTCACCCCTCCACTTT
.	TRBV7-3	TRBJ2-5	TRBD1	CASSTQGAGETQYF	TGTGCCAGCAGCACACAGGGGGCAGGGGAGACCCAGTACTTC
.	TRBV28	TRBJ1-2	.	CASNPQTNYGYTF	TGTGCCAGCAACCCGCAGACTAACTATGGCTACACCTTC
.	TRBV28	TRBJ2-7	.	CASSPRTLNNEQYF	TGTGCCAGCAGTCCGAGGACTTTGAATAACGAGCAGTACTTC
.	TRBV19	TRBJ1-2	TRBD1	CASSMTGGRTNYGYTF	TGTGCCAGTAGTATGACAGGGGGCAGGACTAACTATGGCTACACCTTC
.	TRBV27	TRBJ2-1	TRBD2	CASSTTRLAATSSDNEQFF	TGTGCCAGCAGTACGACAAGACTAGCGGCAACCTCAAGCGACAATGAGCAGTTCTTC
.	TRBV7-7	TRBJ2-5	TRBD2	CASSQGLAGGGETQYF	TGTGCTAGCAGCCAGGGACTAGCGGGAGGGGGAGAGACCCAGTACTTC
.	TRBV7-2	TRBJ1-5	TRBD1	CASRRTGGNSNQPQHF	TGTGCCAGCAGACGGACAGGGGGGAATAGCAATCAGCCCCAGCATTTT
.	TRBV3-1/TRBV3-2	TRBJ1-4	.	CASSQKGGRNEKLFF	TGTGCCAGCAGCCAAAAAGGGGGTCGTAATGAAAAACTGTTTTTT
.	TRBV2	TRBJ2-2	.	CASTSQGTGELFF	TGTGCCAGCACTTCCCAGGGCACCGGGGAGCTGTTTTTT
.	TRBV7-3	TRBJ2-1	TRBD1	CASSPGTGKGNEQFF	TGTGCCAGCAGCCCCGGGACAGGGAAAGGCAATGAGCAGTTCTTC
.	TRBV30	TRBJ2-4	.	CAWSPGGSGNIQYF	TGTGCCTGGAGCCCCGGCGGCAGCGGGAACATTCAGTACTTC
.	TRBV2	TRBJ2-5	TRBD1	CASNSDRVETQYF	TGTGCCAGCAATTCGGACAGGGTCGAGACCCAGTACTTC
.	TRBV9	TRBJ2-3	TRBD2	CASSLRIGTSGGGSTDTQYF	TGTGCCAGCAGCTTAAGAATCGGGACTAGCGGGGGAGGAAGCACAGATACGCAGTATTTT
.	TRBV6-6	TRBJ1-4	.	CASSYWGHTTNEKLFF	TGTGCCAGCAGTTACTGGGGACACACAACTAATGAAAAACTGTTTTTT
once	TRBV5-1	TRBJ1-1	.	CASSRPGEAFF	TGCGCCAGCAGCCGGCCAGGGGAAGCTTTCTTT
.	TRBV5-1	TRBJ2-5	TRBD1	CASSWDRGRETQYF	TGCGCCAGCAGCTGGGACAGAGGGCGGGAGACCCAGTACTTC